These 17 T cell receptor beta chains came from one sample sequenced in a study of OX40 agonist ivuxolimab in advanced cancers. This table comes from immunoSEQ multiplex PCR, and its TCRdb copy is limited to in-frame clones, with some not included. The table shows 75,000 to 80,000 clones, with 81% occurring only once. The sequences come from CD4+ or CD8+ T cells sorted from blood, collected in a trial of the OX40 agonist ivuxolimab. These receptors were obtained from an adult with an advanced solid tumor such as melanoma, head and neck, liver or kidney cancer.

The CDR3 sequence is CASSLQGYGYTF. CDR3 sequence (DNA): TGTGCCAGCAGTTTACAGGGCTATGGCTACACCTTC. The rearrangement uses TRBV27 and TRBJ1-2; D is possibly TRBD1 (5 bases). From germline, CDR1 is MNHEY and CDR2 SMNVEV (reference sequence). CDR3 length: 12 amino acids. Deletions cut 2 bases from V and 4 bases from J, with 5 bases between.

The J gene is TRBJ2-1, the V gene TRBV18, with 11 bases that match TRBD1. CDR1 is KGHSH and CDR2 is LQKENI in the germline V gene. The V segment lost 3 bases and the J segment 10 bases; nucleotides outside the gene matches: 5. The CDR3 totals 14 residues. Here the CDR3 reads CASSPRTGGTEQFF. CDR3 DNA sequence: TGTGCCAGCTCACCGCGGACAGGGGGCACAGAGCAGTTCTTC.

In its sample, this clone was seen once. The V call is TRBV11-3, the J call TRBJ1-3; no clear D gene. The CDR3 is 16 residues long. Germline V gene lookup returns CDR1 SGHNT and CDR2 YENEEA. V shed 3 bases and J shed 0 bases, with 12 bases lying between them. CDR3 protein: CASSLDPRFSGNTIYF. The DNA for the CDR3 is TGTGCCAGCAGCTTGGATCCCCGCTTCTCTGGAAACACCATATATTTT.

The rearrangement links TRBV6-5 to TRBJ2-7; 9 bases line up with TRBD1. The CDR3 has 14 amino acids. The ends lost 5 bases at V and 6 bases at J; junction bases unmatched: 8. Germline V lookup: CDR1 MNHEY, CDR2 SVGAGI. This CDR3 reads CASSPGTGRGEQYF. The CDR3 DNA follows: TGTGCCAGCAGTCCCGGGACAGGGCGTGGCGAGCAGTACTTC.

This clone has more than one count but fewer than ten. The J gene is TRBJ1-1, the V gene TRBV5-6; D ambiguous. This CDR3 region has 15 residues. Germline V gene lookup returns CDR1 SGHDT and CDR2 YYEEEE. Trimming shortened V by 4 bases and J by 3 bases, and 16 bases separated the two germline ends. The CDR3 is CASSANDGPYTEAFF. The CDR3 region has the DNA TGTGCCAGCAGCGCTAATGATGGACCGTACACTGAAGCTTTCTTT.

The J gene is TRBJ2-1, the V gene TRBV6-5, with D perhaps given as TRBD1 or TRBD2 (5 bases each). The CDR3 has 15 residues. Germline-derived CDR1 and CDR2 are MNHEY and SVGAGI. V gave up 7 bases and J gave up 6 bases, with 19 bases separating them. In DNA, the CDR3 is TGTGCCAGCACCGAATGGGGGTCCCCCTCCAATGAGCAGTTCTTC. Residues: CASTEWGSPSNEQFF.

The CDR3, as DNA: TGCAGCGTTGAGAACATCTTGGGAGGCACTGAAGCTTTCTTT. It codes for CSVENILGGTEAFF. The chain links TRBV29-1 to TRBJ1-1; no definite D call. V dropped 3 bases and J dropped 4 bases, with 15 bases sitting between them. The CDR3 sequence is 14 residues long. Germline CDR1 and CDR2: SQVTM and ANQGSEA.

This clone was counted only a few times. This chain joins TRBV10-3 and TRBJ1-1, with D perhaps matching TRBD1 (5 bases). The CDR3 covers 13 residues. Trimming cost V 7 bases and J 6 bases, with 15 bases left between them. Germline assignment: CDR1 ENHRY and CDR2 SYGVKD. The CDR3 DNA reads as TGTGCCATCAAACCCAGGGTGAGGGCTGAAGCTTTCTTT. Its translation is CAIKPRVRAEAFF.

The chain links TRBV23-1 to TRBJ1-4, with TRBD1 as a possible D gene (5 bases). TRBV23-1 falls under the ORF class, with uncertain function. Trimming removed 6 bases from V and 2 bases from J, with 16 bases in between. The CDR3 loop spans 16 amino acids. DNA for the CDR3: TGCGCCAGCAGATACAGGACCCTGGGGACTAATGAAAAACTGTTTTTT. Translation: CASRYRTLGTNEKLFF.

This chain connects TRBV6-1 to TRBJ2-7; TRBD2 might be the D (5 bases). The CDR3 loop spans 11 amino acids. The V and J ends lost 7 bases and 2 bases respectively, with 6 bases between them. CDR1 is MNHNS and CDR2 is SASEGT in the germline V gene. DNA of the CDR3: TGTGCCAGCAAACTAGCCTACGAGCAGTACTTC. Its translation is CASKLAYEQYF.

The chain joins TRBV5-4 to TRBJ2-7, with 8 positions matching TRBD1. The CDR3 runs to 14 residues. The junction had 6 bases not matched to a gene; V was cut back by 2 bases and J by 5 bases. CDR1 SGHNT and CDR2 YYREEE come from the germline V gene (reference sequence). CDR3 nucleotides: TGTGCCAGCAGCTTTTGGACAGGGTCGGACGAGCAGTACTTC. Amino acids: CASSFWTGSDEQYF.

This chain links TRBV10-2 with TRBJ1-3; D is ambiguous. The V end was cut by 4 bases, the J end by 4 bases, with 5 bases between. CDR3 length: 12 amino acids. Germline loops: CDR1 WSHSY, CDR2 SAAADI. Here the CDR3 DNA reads TGCGCCAGCAGTGTACAGGGAAACACCATATATTTT. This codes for CASSVQGNTIYF.

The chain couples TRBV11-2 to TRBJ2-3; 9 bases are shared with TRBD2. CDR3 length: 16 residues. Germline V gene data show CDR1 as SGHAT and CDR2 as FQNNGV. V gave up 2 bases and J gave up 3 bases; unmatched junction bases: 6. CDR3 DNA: TGTGCCAGCAGCTTAAGTATAGCGGGAGATACAGATACGCAGTATTTT. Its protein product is CASSLSIAGDTDTQYF.

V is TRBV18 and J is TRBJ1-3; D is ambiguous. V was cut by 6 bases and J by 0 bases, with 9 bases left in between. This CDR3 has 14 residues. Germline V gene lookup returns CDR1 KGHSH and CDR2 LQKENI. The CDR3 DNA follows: TGTGCCAGCTCCCCCGAGGCCTCTGGAAACACCATATATTTT. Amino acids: CASSPEASGNTIYF.

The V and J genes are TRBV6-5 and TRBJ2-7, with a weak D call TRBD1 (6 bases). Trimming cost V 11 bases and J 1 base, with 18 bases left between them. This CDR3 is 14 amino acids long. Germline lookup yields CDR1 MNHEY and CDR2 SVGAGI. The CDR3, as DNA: TGTGCCTCAACGGGTAGTGGACAGTCCTACGAGCAGTACTTC. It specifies CASTGSGQSYEQYF.

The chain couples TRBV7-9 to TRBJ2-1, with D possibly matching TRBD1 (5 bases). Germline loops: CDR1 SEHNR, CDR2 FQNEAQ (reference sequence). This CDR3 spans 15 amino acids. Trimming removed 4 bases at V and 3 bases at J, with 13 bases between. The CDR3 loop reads CASSYSQGYYNEQFF. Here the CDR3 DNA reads TGTGCCAGCAGCTACAGCCAGGGCTACTACAATGAGCAGTTCTTC. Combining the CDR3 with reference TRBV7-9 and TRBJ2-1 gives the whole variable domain DTGVSQNPRHKITKRGQNVTFRCDPISEHNRLYWYRQTLGQGPEFLTYFQNEAQLEKSRLLSDRFSAERPKGSFSTLEIQRTEQGDSAMYLCASSYSQGYYNEQFFGPGTRLTVL.

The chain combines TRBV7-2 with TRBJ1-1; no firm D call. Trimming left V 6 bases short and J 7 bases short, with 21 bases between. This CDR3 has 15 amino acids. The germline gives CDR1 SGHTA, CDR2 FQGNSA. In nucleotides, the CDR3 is TGTGCCAGCAGTCAAACCGGAGTAGCTAGGAATGAAGCTTTCTTT. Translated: CASSQTGVARNEAFF.